This entry is about one T cell receptor (beta chain). This entry belongs to a study of T-cell memory formation after mild COVID-19. Constant-segment primers served in 5'RACE that generated TCR alpha and TCR beta cDNA libraries bearing sample barcodes and UMIs. Each CDR3 protein gets one entry after TCRdb re-called the 5' RACE reads with MiXCR. The sample yields more than 300,000 distinct CDR3 sequences, approximately 14% seen once. Germline loops: CDR1 KGHDR, CDR2 SFDVKD. This CDR3 is 16 amino acids long. V dropped 3 bases and J dropped 4 bases, with 16 bases sitting between them. V usage is TRBV24-1 and J usage is TRBJ2-3, with D possibly matching TRBD2 (6 bases). This receptor was taken from a man in his late teens or twenties who had mild COVID-19 (a few samples of this study predate the infection). Cell type and time point are not known. The sample consisted of PBMCs or a T cell subset sorted from them (not recorded which). The CDR3 loop reads CATSDPWRVSADTQYF. CDR3 bases: TGTGCCACCAGTGATCCCTGGAGGGTGTCGGCAGATACGCAGTATTTT.